This TCR beta chain was sequenced during a study of breast tumors, draining lymph nodes, adjacent tissues. Study-wide findings and caveats: Tumor TCR diversity was below lymph nodes but above nontumor tissue. Most tumor T cells seemingly derive from lymph node, then expand in tumor. Data only fit, rather than demonstrated, lymph node origin of most tumor T cells.

Ten or more counts support this clonotype. No antigen is known for it. The lymph nodes were axillary draining lymph nodes from breast cancer patients. The V gene lost 4 bases and the J gene lost 2 bases, with 4 bases spanning the gap. Germline V gene lookup returns CDR1 SGHDT and CDR2 YYEEEE. The length of the CDR3 is 11 residues. TCRdb reprocessed the multiplex PCR reads with MiXCR, giving one entry per CDR3 protein. The sample carries 160,000 or so distinct CDR3 sequences, 25% to 40% recorded once. Source material: axillary lymph node tissue. This clonotype originated in a female donor with breast cancer. Some clones in this sample may be carry-over from other donors' samples. V gene TRBV5-6 combines with J gene TRBJ2-7; D uncertain. CDR3 DNA sequence: TGTGCCAGCAGCGGCACCTACGAGCAGTACTTC. This encodes CASSGTYEQYF.